This T cell receptor beta chain derives from a study of Graves' ophthalmopathy and Graves' hyperthyroidism. V was pared by 5 bases and J by 5 bases, with 10 bases of the junction left unmatched. The germline CDR1 and CDR2 sequences are DFQATT and SNEGSKA (reference sequence). The length of the CDR3 is 14 residues. This clonotype showed up many times. Moderately to severely active ophthalmopathy under 3 months, CAS at least 3, NOSPECS at least 4. Amplified TCR beta CDR3 regions were obtained using RNA transcripts as template. Investigators did first-round RT-PCR with HTBI primers, then second-round multiplex PCR. In TCRdb, the multiplex PCR reads were re-called with MiXCR into one record per CDR3 protein. The table has 340,000 or so distinct CDR3 sequences, about 17% seen once.

The chain carries TRBV20-1 and TRBJ2-5, with 8 positions matching TRBD1. The sequence derives from an adult man with Graves' ophthalmopathy. Source material: peripheral blood. This chain's CDR3 is CSAGAGGILETQYF. The DNA of the CDR3 is TGCAGTGCTGGAGCAGGGGGCATATTGGAGACCCAGTACTTC.